This entry concerns a single T cell receptor (beta chain). The CDR3 spans 13 residues. Germline CDR1 reads MNHEY; CDR2 reads SMNVEV (reference sequence). V was clipped by 4 bases and J by 8 bases, with 14 bases between them. This sample is drawn from a study of blood T cell repertoires in COVID-19. Overall study context: The United States, Italy and Spain provided the acute and convalescent COVID-19 samples.

Exposed participants came across a COVID-19 case within 2 weeks before study entry. In the authors' workflow: Amplification from reference gene primers served as the basis for estimated nucleated cell counts. The assay was immunoSEQ multiplex PCR, and TCRdb's table has in-frame clones only and misses some. The V and J calls and clone size are taken from that table; D and trimming were inferred from the DNA. The sample contains around 270,000 clones, around nine tenths of which appear only once. The chain carries TRBV27 and TRBJ1-2, with TRBD1 as a possible D gene (6 bases). The sequence was collected from a middle-aged woman who had been exposed to COVID-19. The sample consisted of PBMCs or T cells enriched from blood (not recorded which). CDR3 sequence reads: CASSSYRVGGYTF. The CDR3 DNA follows: TGTGCCAGCAGTTCCTACAGGGTCGGCGGCTACACCTTC.